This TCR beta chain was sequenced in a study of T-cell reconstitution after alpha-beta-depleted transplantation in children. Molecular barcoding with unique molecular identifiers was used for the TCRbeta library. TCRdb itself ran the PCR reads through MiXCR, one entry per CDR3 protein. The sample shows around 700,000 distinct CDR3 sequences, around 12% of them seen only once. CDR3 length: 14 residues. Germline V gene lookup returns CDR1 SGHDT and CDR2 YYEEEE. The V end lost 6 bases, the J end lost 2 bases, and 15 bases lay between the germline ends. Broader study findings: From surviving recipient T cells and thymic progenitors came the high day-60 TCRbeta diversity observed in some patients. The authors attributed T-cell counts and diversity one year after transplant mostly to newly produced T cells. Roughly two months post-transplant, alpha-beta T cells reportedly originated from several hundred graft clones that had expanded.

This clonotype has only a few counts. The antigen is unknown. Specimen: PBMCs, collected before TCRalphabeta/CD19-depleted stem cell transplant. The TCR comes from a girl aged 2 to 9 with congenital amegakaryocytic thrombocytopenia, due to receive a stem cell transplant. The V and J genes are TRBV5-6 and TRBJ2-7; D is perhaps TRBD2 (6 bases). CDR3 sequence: CASTPGDSTYEQYF. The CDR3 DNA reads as TGTGCCAGCACCCCTGGGGACTCAACCTACGAGCAGTACTTC.